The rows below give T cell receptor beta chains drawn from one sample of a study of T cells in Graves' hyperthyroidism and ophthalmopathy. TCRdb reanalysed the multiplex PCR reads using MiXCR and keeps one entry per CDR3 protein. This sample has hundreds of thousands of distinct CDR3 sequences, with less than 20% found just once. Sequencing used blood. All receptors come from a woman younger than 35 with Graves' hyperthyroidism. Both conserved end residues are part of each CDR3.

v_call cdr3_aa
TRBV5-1 CASSPYEGGGYTF
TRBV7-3 CASSLTGPGSGGVADTQYF
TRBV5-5 CASRTWGYTGELFF
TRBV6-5 CASSLTPPRDEQFF
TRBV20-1 CSARVASGSLFYYEQYF
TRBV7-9 CASSLVDRDTEAFF
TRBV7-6 CASSLAGSLLYEQYF
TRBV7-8 CASSLTPGQGNGYTF
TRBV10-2 CASSEESATGELFF
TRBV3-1 CASSYVSGPQETQYF
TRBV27 CASSLNSYNSPLHF
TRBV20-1 CSARATGQGSGNTIYF
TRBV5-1 CASSLGQQGSYYGYTF
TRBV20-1 CSAPPGQGIVLHF
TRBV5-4 CASSLRTGGARETQYF
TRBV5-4 CASSNRGRDTEAFF
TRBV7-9 CASSALGPQETQYF
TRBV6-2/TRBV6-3 CASSYSRGGAGNQPQHF
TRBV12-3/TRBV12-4 CASSLDGATNYGYTF
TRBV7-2 CASSLVRGTDTQYF
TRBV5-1 CASSLAGLGGYGYTF
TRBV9 CASSGGRSQETQYF